This T cell receptor (beta chain) was found in a study of T cells in localized non-small cell lung cancer. Regarding this clone: Its specificity is not known.

The data were produced by immunoSEQ multiplex PCR, yet TCRdb's version contains in-frame clones alone and is incomplete. Of around 15,000 clones listed, more than 85% are singletons. Findings of the study overall: Median approximately 61 top-100 tumor clones were shared with paired adjacent lung. Among the tissues sampled, uninvolved adjacent lung had the highest T cell clonality, above tumor. Heterogeneity stays possible, as sequencing covered only one tumor region.

The CDR3 extends over 16 amino acids. Germline V gene sequence: CDR1 SGHRS, CDR2 YFSETQ. V was trimmed by 4 bases and J by 2 bases, leaving 17 bases between them. The sequence was collected from a male donor older than 55 with stage II squamous cell lung carcinoma. Sequencing used peripheral blood, obtained before any cancer treatment. The rearrangement uses TRBV5-1 and TRBJ2-3; D perhaps matches TRBD1 (5 bases). CDR3 loop: CASSLLVGAHTDTQYF. The CDR3 bases are TGCGCCAGCAGCCTCCTCGTAGGGGCTCACACAGATACGCAGTATTTT.